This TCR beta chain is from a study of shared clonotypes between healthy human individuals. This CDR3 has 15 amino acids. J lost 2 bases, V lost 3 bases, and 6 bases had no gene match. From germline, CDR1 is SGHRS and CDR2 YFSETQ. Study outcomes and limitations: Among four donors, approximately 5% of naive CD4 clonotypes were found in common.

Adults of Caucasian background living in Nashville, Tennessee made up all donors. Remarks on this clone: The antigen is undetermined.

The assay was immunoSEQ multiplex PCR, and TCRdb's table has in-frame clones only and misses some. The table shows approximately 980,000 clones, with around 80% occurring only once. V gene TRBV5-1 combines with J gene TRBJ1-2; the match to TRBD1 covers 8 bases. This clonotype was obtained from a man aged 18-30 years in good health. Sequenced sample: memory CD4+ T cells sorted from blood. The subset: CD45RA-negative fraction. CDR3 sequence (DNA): TGCGCCAGCAGCTCACGGACAGGGTCGAACTATGGCTACACCTTC. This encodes CASSSRTGSNYGYTF. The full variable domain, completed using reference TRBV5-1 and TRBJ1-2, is KAGVTQTPRYLIKTRGQQVTLSCSPISGHRSVSWYQQTPGQGLQFLFEYFSETQRNKGNFPGRFSGRQFSNSRSEMNVSTLELGDSALYLCASSSRTGSNYGYTFGSGTRLTVV.